The 15 T cell receptor beta chains in this list originate from one sample, sequenced in a study of post-analysis software for immune sequencing data. No antigen has been identified for these receptors. Unique molecular identifiers were built into the TCR beta cDNA libraries. TCRdb re-analysed the PCR reads in MiXCR, keeping a single row per CDR3 protein. Altogether roughly 200,000 distinct CDR3 sequences are present, around 30% being singletons, with the ten largest covering around 3.2%. Whole-study findings and limits: Patients carried roughly five TRBV segments more frequently than controls did, and TRBV5-6, TRBV5-1 and TRBV20-1 were among them.

Sequencing used blood. All receptors come from a girl younger than 18 with multiple sclerosis.

V is TRBV12-3 or TRBV12-4 and J is TRBJ2-2; D is possibly TRBD2 (5 bases). The V end lost 11 bases, the J end lost 4 bases, and 20 bases lay between the germline ends. CDR3 length equals 15 residues. CDR3 loop: CACSFRRPSTGELFF. The CDR3 nucleotides are TGTGCCTGTAGTTTCAGGAGGCCCTCCACCGGGGAGCTGTTTTTT.

This clonotype was counted at least ten times. This rearrangement joins TRBV5-5 to TRBJ2-3; D unresolved. The germline CDR1 and CDR2 sequences are SGHKS and YYEKEE (reference sequence). Trimming pared 2 bases from V and 1 base from J, leaving 8 bases between. This CDR3 region has 14 residues. The CDR3 bases are TGTGCCAGCAGCTTTGTCCCCCGCACAGATACGCAGTATTTT. Its translation: CASSFVPRTDTQYF.

Here the CDR3 reads CASSLVQGMDTEAFF. The CDR3 bases are TGCGCCAGCAGCCTAGTCCAGGGCATGGACACTGAAGCTTTCTTT. The chain is built from TRBV5-1 and TRBJ1-1, with a possible D match to TRBD1 (5 bases). V lost 4 bases and J lost 3, with 16 bases in between. Per the germline V gene, CDR1 is SGHRS and CDR2 is YFSETQ. The CDR3 sequence is 15 residues long.

This clonotype has a count of ten or more. The V gene is TRBV7-9, the J gene TRBJ1-4; 10 nucleotides line up with TRBD1. This CDR3 spans 13 amino acids. Trimming at V came to 10 bases and at J to 6 bases, leaving 5 bases not matched to a gene. The V gene's germline CDR1 is SEHNR and CDR2 FQNEAQ (reference sequence). The CDR3 nucleotides read TGTGCCACCAGGACAGGGGGGGATGAAAAACTGTTTTTT. Translating it yields CATRTGGDEKLFF.

The genes are TRBV2 and TRBJ1-1, with D uncertain. The CDR3 sequence is 11 residues long. The V end lost 3 bases, the J end lost 7 bases, and 6 bases lay between the germline ends. Per the germline V gene, CDR1 is SNHLY and CDR2 is FYNNEI. The CDR3 bases are TGTGCCAGCAGTGAGAGATATGAAGCTTTCTTT. Translated, it gives CASSERYEAFF.

This clonotype was seen many times. This chain connects TRBV20-1 to TRBJ2-5, with 9 bases fitting TRBD2. CDR3 length equals 14 residues. The V gene end was trimmed by 6 bases and the J gene end by 7 bases; junction bases not matched to a gene: 12. Germline V gene data show CDR1 as DFQATT and CDR2 as SNEGSKA (reference sequence). This CDR3 is CSAAGTSRSGTQYF. CDR3 DNA: TGCAGTGCAGCCGGGACTAGCAGATCCGGGACCCAGTACTTC.

On this clonotype: A read error may be the cause here, since a much bigger clone is one base away. J is TRBJ2-3 and V is TRBV7-9; 7 nucleotides match TRBD2. V gave up 4 bases and J gave up 2 bases; unmatched junction bases: 12. Germline V CDR1 and CDR2: SEHNR, FQNEAQ (reference sequence). The CDR3 length is 17 residues. The CDR3 sequence: CASSSPSGGSPTDTQYF. Here the CDR3 DNA reads TGTGCCAGCAGCTCGCCCTCAGGCGGGAGCCCCACAGATACGCAGTATTTT. Full variable domain (outside the CDR3, taken from reference TRBV7-9 and TRBJ2-3): DTGVSQNPRHKITKRGQNVTFRCDPISEHNRLYWYRQTLGQGPEFLTYFQNEAQLEKSRLLSDRFSAERPKGSFSTLEIQRTEQGDSAMYLCASSSPSGGSPTDTQYFGPGTRLTVL.

This clonotype was seen many times. The chain couples TRBV29-1 to TRBJ2-5, with D maybe TRBD1 (5 bases). V was pared by 6 bases and J by 5 bases, with 19 bases between. Germline lookup yields CDR1 SQVTM and CDR2 ANQGSEA. CDR3 length: 14 residues. The CDR3 nucleotides read TGCAGCGTGGGGCCCGGGCTCGTGAGGGAGACCCAGTACTTC. Translating gives CSVGPGLVRETQYF.

Remarks on this clonotype: A single base separates this from a much larger clone, so it may be a read error. The V and J genes are TRBV6-5 and TRBJ2-1; 7 nucleotides align to TRBD1. Germline trimming cut 6 bases from V and 10 bases from J; bases unmatched to any gene: 12. The CDR3 covers 14 residues. Germline CDR1 reads MNHEY; CDR2 reads SVGAGI. Written as DNA, the CDR3 is TGTGCCAGCAGACCGATGACAGGGAGCTACGAGCAGTTCTTC. Translation: CASRPMTGSYEQFF.

The chain links TRBV25-1 to TRBJ2-7, with D hard to call. The V gene's germline CDR1 is MGHDK and CDR2 SYGVNS. Trimming took off 8 bases at V and 3 bases at J, with 8 bases between the two ends. The length of the CDR3 is 11 residues. The chain's CDR3 is CASDGDYEQYF. Here the CDR3 DNA reads TGTGCCAGCGACGGCGACTACGAGCAGTACTTC.

A few counts support this clonotype. The CDR3 DNA follows: TGTGCCAGCAGCTTAGGCGACGGATTCCATCAGCCCCAGCATTTT. Amino acids: CASSLGDGFHQPQHF. The J gene is TRBJ1-5, the V gene TRBV7-9; unclear D gene. The germline gives CDR1 SEHNR, CDR2 FQNEAQ (reference sequence). The CDR3 has 15 amino acids. With 1 base removed from V and 5 bases from J, the gap between germline ends came to 12 bases.

The V call is TRBV5-1, the J call TRBJ2-3, with 10 bases that match TRBD2. CDR1 SGHRS and CDR2 YFSETQ come from the germline V gene. The length of the CDR3 is 18 residues. Trimming removed 0 bases from V and 0 bases from J; junction bases left unmatched: 7. CDR3 nucleotides: TGCGCCAGCAGCTTGGATCTAGCGGGGGCCGCTAGCACAGATACGCAGTATTTT. Translated: CASSLDLAGAASTDTQYF.

This clonotype was seen only a few times. The chain joins TRBV5-1 to TRBJ2-1; tentatively, D is TRBD1 or TRBD2 (5 bases each). In germline, CDR1 is SGHRS, CDR2 YFSETQ. Trimming removed 3 bases at V and 7 bases at J, with 17 bases between. The CDR3 totals 15 residues. CDR3 bases: TGCGCCAGCAGCTCCCGGGGTGTGGGGGAGAATGAGCAGTTCTTC. It encodes CASSSRGVGENEQFF.

J is TRBJ1-5 and V is TRBV29-1, with 7 bases that match TRBD1. CDR1 SQVTM and CDR2 ANQGSEA come from the germline V gene. The CDR3 sequence is 13 residues long. V shed 6 bases and J 6 bases; nucleotides not matched to a gene: 8. CDR3 sequence: CSVAGQGGQPQHF. DNA for the CDR3: TGCAGCGTGGCGGGTCAGGGGGGTCAGCCCCAGCATTTT.

The J gene is TRBJ1-4, the V gene TRBV15; 8 bases are a match to TRBD1. This CDR3 region has 13 residues. Germline loops: CDR1 LNHNV, CDR2 YYDKDF (reference sequence). After removal of 2 bases from V and 7 bases from J, the junction contained 0 bases not matched to a gene. This CDR3 is CATSRQGAEKLFF. The CDR3 DNA follows: TGTGCCACCAGCAGACAGGGGGCTGAAAAACTGTTTTTT.